The 32 T cell receptor beta chains listed next were all sequenced from one sample in a study of cytomegalovirus exposure and HLA in healthy donors. Sequencing used immunoSEQ multiplex PCR; TCRdb keeps in-frame clones, though not all of them. The sample lists 110,000 or so clones, 80% to 90% occurring once. Sample: PBMCs. These receptors were taken from a man aged 18 to 29 in good health and CMV-seropositive.

The chain employs TRBV2 and TRBJ2-5; 9 bases agree with TRBD1. Germline V lookup: CDR1 SNHLY, CDR2 FYNNEI. V was clipped by 2 bases and J by 4 bases; unmatched bases: 8. This CDR3 has 16 amino acids. Here the CDR3 DNA reads TGTGCCAGCAGTGAACCCGGGACAGGGATGTCAGAGACCCAGTACTTC. Protein: CASSEPGTGMSETQYF. The variable domain in full, with the rest retrieved from reference TRBV2 and TRBJ2-5, is EPEVTQTPSHQVTQMGQEVILRCVPISNHLYFYWYRQILGQKVEFLVSFYNNEISEKSEIFDDQFSVERPDGSNFTLKIRSTKLEDSAMYFCASSEPGTGMSETQYFGPGTRLLVL.

The V call is TRBV6-6, the J call TRBJ2-1; TRBD1 agrees at 8 bases. V lost 2 bases and J lost 5; bases outside the gene matches: 5. This CDR3 has 15 residues. Germline V lookup: CDR1 MNHNY, CDR2 SVGAGI (reference sequence). The CDR3 nucleotides read TGTGCCAGCAGTTACGGTCAGGGGGCCCACAATGAGCAGTTCTTC. The encoded protein is CASSYGQGAHNEQFF.

The chain has TRBV19 and TRBJ1-1; the D gene is possibly TRBD1 (5 bases). From germline, CDR1 is LNHDA and CDR2 SQIVND (reference sequence). This CDR3 spans 15 amino acids. V was clipped by 5 bases and J by 4 bases, with 17 bases between them. The CDR3: CASSPVGGLGTEAFF. In DNA form, the CDR3 reads TGTGCCAGTAGTCCGGTGGGGGGGTTAGGCACTGAAGCTTTCTTT.

The chain has TRBV27 and TRBJ2-7; D gene uncertain. Trimming pared 3 bases from V and 4 bases from J, leaving 13 bases between. The CDR3 is 14 residues long. Germline V gene sequence: CDR1 MNHEY, CDR2 SMNVEV (reference sequence). CDR3 protein: CASSFARLAYEQYF. Written as DNA, the CDR3 is TGTGCCAGCAGTTTTGCCAGGTTGGCTTACGAGCAGTACTTC.

The J gene is TRBJ1-5, the V gene TRBV19; TRBD1 matches 7 bases. CDR1 and CDR2 from the germline V gene are LNHDA and SQIVND (reference sequence). The CDR3 covers 16 residues. The ends lost 5 bases at V and 3 bases at J; junction bases unmatched: 10. DNA for the CDR3: TGTGCCAGTAGTCCGTCAGACAGGGCGAACAATCAGCCCCAGCATTTT. Translating gives CASSPSDRANNQPQHF.

This sequence joins TRBV15 and TRBJ1-5, with 11 bases fitting TRBD1. This CDR3 is built from 14 residues. Germline CDR1 reads LNHNV; CDR2 reads YYDKDF (reference sequence). V gave up 5 bases and J gave up 5 bases; unmatched junction bases: 2. CDR3: CATSEGQGDQPQHF. CDR3 nucleotide sequence: TGTGCCACCAGCGAGGGACAGGGGGATCAGCCCCAGCATTTT. Full variable domain (missing parts from reference TRBV15 and TRBJ1-5): DAMVIQNPRYQVTQFGKPVTLSCSQTLNHNVMYWYQQKSSQAPKLLFHYYDKDFNNEADTPDNFQSRRPNTSFCFLDIRSPGLGDTAMYLCATSEGQGDQPQHFGDGTRLSIL.

V is TRBV4-2 and J is TRBJ2-1; D is possibly TRBD2 (7 bases). Between the trimmed V and J ends, which lost 1 base and 7 bases, there was a span of 17 bases. CDR3 length: 16 amino acids. Germline CDR1 and CDR2: LGHNA and YNFKEQ. CDR3 in DNA: TGTGCCAGCAGCCAAGCCGAGGGGGGGCTGGCTAATGAGCAGTTCTTC. Translated, it gives CASSQAEGGLANEQFF.

V usage is TRBV10-3 and J usage is TRBJ2-7; 7 bases align to TRBD1. Germline values: CDR1 ENHRY, CDR2 SYGVKD. The CDR3 covers 14 residues. With 2 bases clipped from V and 1 base from J, the junction kept 2 bases outside the gene matches. CDR3 DNA sequence: TGTGCCATCAGTGAGAGGGACAGATCCTACGAGCAGTACTTC. It codes for CAISERDRSYEQYF.

The chain joins TRBV7-9 to TRBJ2-2, with D unclear. CDR3 length equals 12 residues. Germline CDR1 reads SEHNR; CDR2 reads FQNEAQ (reference sequence). The V and J ends lost 1 base and 7 bases respectively, with 4 bases between them. The CDR3 DNA is TGTGCCAGCAGCTTAGTCATCGGGGAGCTGTTTTTT. Translation: CASSLVIGELFF.

The rearrangement joins TRBV14 to TRBJ2-1, with a tentative D call TRBD2 (5 bases). V lost 1 base and J 7 bases, leaving 8 bases between the germline ends. This CDR3 contains 13 residues. Germline V gives CDR1 SGHDN, CDR2 FVKESK. The DNA of the CDR3 is TGTGCCAGCAGCCAAGGGTGGGAGAATGAGCAGTTCTTC. Translated: CASSQGWENEQFF.

This chain connects TRBV5-6 to TRBJ1-2, with 8 bases fitting TRBD1. CDR3 length: 17 residues. Germline values: CDR1 SGHDT, CDR2 YYEEEE. Trimming at V came to 6 bases and at J to 3 bases, leaving 16 bases not matched to a gene. CDR3 DNA: TGTGCCAGCAAATCCAGGGGGCAATTTAATCTAGACTATGGCTACACCTTC. It encodes CASKSRGQFNLDYGYTF.

The chain joins TRBV19 to TRBJ2-5; the D gene is possibly TRBD1 (5 bases). Germline V gene lookup returns CDR1 LNHDA and CDR2 SQIVND (reference sequence). This CDR3 has 13 residues. The V end lost 4 bases, the J end lost 2 bases, and 8 bases lay between the germline ends. CDR3 amino acids: CASSTQGQETQYF. The CDR3 DNA is TGTGCCAGTAGTACCCAGGGACAAGAGACCCAGTACTTC.

V and J are TRBV5-1 and TRBJ2-3, with D perhaps matching TRBD2 (5 bases). V lost 4 bases and J 2 bases, leaving 8 bases between the germline ends. The CDR3 has 13 residues. The V gene's germline CDR1 is SGHRS and CDR2 YFSETQ. The CDR3 DNA sequence: TGCGCCAGCAGCGAGGGAAACACAGATACGCAGTATTTT. Protein: CASSEGNTDTQYF.

The chain combines TRBV6-5 with TRBJ1-1; possibly TRBD1 for D (5 bases). Germline-derived CDR1 and CDR2 are MNHEY and SVGAGI. This CDR3 has 13 amino acids. The germline V and J ends were trimmed by 2 bases and 3 bases, with 7 bases remaining between them. Here the CDR3 reads CASSYGGDTEAFF. CDR3 bases: TGTGCCAGCAGTTACGGGGGGGACACTGAAGCTTTCTTT.

This chain joins TRBV7-9 and TRBJ2-2; the D gene is possibly TRBD1 (6 bases). This CDR3 has 14 residues. Looked up from germline, CDR1 is SEHNR and CDR2 is FQNEAQ (reference sequence). Trimming removed 3 bases from V and 6 bases from J, with 11 bases in between. CDR3 loop: CASSLEAGAGELFF. The CDR3 nucleotides read TGTGCCAGCAGCTTGGAAGCAGGGGCCGGGGAGCTGTTTTTT.

The chain couples TRBV18 to TRBJ1-5, with 8 positions matching TRBD1. The germline V gene encodes CDR1 KGHSH and CDR2 LQKENI. The CDR3 is 15 residues long. The ends lost 2 bases at V and 6 bases at J; junction bases unmatched: 6. Written as DNA, the CDR3 is TGTGCCAGCTCACCATGGGCAGGGGGCATTCAGCCCCAGCATTTT. Translation: CASSPWAGGIQPQHF.

The chain joins TRBV2 to TRBJ2-1; 13 bases fit TRBD2. Trimming at V came to 4 bases and at J to 5 bases, leaving 5 bases not matched to a gene. The CDR3 is made up of 16 amino acids. Germline values: CDR1 SNHLY, CDR2 FYNNEI. The CDR3 nucleotides read TGTGCCAGCAGTGTGGAGGGACTAGCGGGAAACAATGAGCAGTTCTTC. Protein sequence: CASSVEGLAGNNEQFF.

The rearrangement links TRBV6-1 to TRBJ2-5; 10 bases line up with TRBD1. This CDR3 contains 14 residues. V lost 8 bases and J lost 2; bases outside the gene matches: 5. Germline V gene data show CDR1 as MNHNS and CDR2 as SASEGT. DNA for the CDR3: TGTGCCAGCTGCCGGGACAGGGGTCAAGAGACCCAGTACTTC. This encodes CASCRDRGQETQYF.

The gene calls are TRBV5-1 and TRBJ2-7, with TRBD1 as a possible D gene (8 bases). Germline V gene sequence: CDR1 SGHRS, CDR2 YFSETQ. Deletions cut 2 bases from V and 5 bases from J, with 14 bases between. The CDR3 consists of 14 residues. Here the CDR3 DNA reads TGCGCCAGCAGCTTAGGAACAGGGGGGGACGAGCAGTACTTC. Its translation is CASSLGTGGDEQYF.

The chain recombines TRBV19 with TRBJ2-6, with D possibly TRBD2 on 6 matching bases. V lost 7 bases, J lost 0 bases, and 16 bases lay in between. Per the germline V gene, CDR1 is LNHDA and CDR2 is SQIVND (reference sequence). The length of the CDR3 is 17 residues. The CDR3 DNA reads TGTGCCAGTATGGCCCCCTGGGGGGACTCTGGGGCCAACGTCCTGACTTTC. It encodes CASMAPWGDSGANVLTF.

The gene calls are TRBV15 and TRBJ2-7, with 11 bases lining up with TRBD1. This CDR3 has 16 amino acids. The junction had 5 bases not matched to a gene; V was cut back by 0 bases and J by 4 bases. Germline V gene data show CDR1 as LNHNV and CDR2 as YYDKDF (reference sequence). CDR3 nucleotide sequence: TGTGCCACCAGCAGAGACCGGACAGGGGGCATATACGAGCAGTACTTC. This codes for CATSRDRTGGIYEQYF.

The genes are TRBV7-9 and TRBJ2-2, with 8 bases identical to TRBD1. This CDR3 is 15 amino acids long. Trimming cost V 6 bases and J 6 bases; bases outside gene matches: 9. Germline V CDR1 and CDR2: SEHNR, FQNEAQ (reference sequence). The CDR3 is CASRHGTGEPGELFF. CDR3 nucleotide sequence: TGTGCCAGCAGGCACGGGACAGGCGAACCCGGGGAGCTGTTTTTT.

This chain links TRBV6-1 with TRBJ1-2; weak D call: TRBD1 (5 bases). Per the germline V gene, CDR1 is MNHNS and CDR2 is SASEGT. V was pared by 2 bases and J by 8 bases, with 12 bases between. The CDR3 totals 13 residues. CDR3 amino acids: CASSETGIGGYTF. CDR3 in DNA: TGTGCCAGCAGTGAAACAGGTATAGGCGGCTACACCTTC.

This clone was recorded a few times. This sequence joins TRBV5-6 and TRBJ1-5; D not certain. Trimming removed 4 bases at V and 2 bases at J, with 4 bases between. This CDR3 is 12 amino acids long. Germline CDR1 SGHDT, CDR2 YYEEEE. The CDR3: CASSVGNQPQHF. CDR3 bases: TGTGCCAGCAGCGTCGGCAATCAGCCCCAGCATTTT.

The CDR3 DNA is TGTGCCAGCAGTTGGGACGGGGGGGGATCGGAGGACTATGGCTACACCTTC. Its protein is CASSWDGGGSEDYGYTF. The chain employs TRBV5-4 and TRBJ1-2, with D tentatively TRBD1 (5 bases). V gave up 5 bases and J gave up 3 bases, with 23 bases separating them. Per germline, CDR1 SGHNT and CDR2 YYREEE (reference sequence). The CDR3 contains 17 residues.

This chain joins TRBV7-2 and TRBJ1-6, with 7 bases lining up with TRBD1. V trimming: 5 bases; J trimming: 8 bases; junction bases outside the gene matches: 6. The CDR3 extends over 14 amino acids. The germline CDR1 and CDR2 sequences are SGHTA and FQGNSA. The DNA of the CDR3 is TGTGCCAGCAGCCTGGACAGGACGTATTCACCCCTCCACTTT. Residues: CASSLDRTYSPLHF.

The sample holds a few counts of this clone. In DNA, the CDR3 is TGTGCCAGTAGTAGACTAGCGGGGCGAAACTCCTACAATGAGCAGTTCTTC. This encodes CASSRLAGRNSYNEQFF. The chain has TRBV19 and TRBJ2-1, with TRBD2 matching over 11 bases. In germline, CDR1 is LNHDA, CDR2 SQIVND (reference sequence). This CDR3 contains 17 residues. V shed 4 bases and J 0 bases; nucleotides not matched to a gene: 5.

V and J are TRBV25-1 and TRBJ2-1; 11 bases agree with TRBD1. V lost 6 bases to trimming and J lost 0 bases; unmatched junction nucleotides: 1. Germline V lookup: CDR1 MGHDK, CDR2 SYGVNS. The CDR3 spans 15 residues. The CDR3 sequence: CASRGQGDSYNEQFF. CDR3 DNA: TGTGCCAGCAGGGGACAGGGGGACTCCTACAATGAGCAGTTCTTC.

The chain uses TRBV29-1 and TRBJ2-5, with TRBD2 identical over 7 bases. V shed 4 bases and J 4 bases; nucleotides not matched to a gene: 12. Germline lookup yields CDR1 SQVTM and CDR2 ANQGSEA. The CDR3 is 15 amino acids. The CDR3 here is CSVGEGGGRLETQYF. CDR3 nucleotides: TGCAGCGTTGGAGAAGGCGGGGGACGGTTAGAGACCCAGTACTTC.

The gene calls are TRBV5-6 and TRBJ1-2, with unresolved D. CDR1 and CDR2 from the germline V gene are SGHDT and YYEEEE. Trimming removed 2 bases from V and 4 bases from J, with 15 bases in between. CDR3 length: 15 amino acids. DNA of the CDR3: TGTGCCAGCAGCTTTAATCCTACTACACCCTATGGCTACACCTTC. Protein: CASSFNPTTPYGYTF.

CDR3 protein: CASSLAYRDTEAFF. The DNA for the CDR3 is TGTGCCAGCAGCTTAGCGTACAGAGACACTGAAGCTTTCTTT. The chain joins TRBV7-9 to TRBJ1-1; D call uncertain. The CDR3 sequence is 14 residues long. Trimming cost V 0 bases and J 3 bases, with 8 bases left between them. Germline CDR1 and CDR2: SEHNR and FQNEAQ (reference sequence).

The chain couples TRBV27 to TRBJ2-5, with 12 bases lining up with TRBD2. The V gene's germline CDR1 is MNHEY and CDR2 SMNVEV (reference sequence). After removal of 5 bases from V and 4 bases from J, the junction contained 17 bases not matched to a gene. The CDR3 covers 19 residues. The CDR3 is CASSPLGLAGGPFGETQYF. DNA of the CDR3: TGTGCCAGCAGTCCCCTGGGCCTAGCGGGGGGGCCGTTCGGAGAGACCCAGTACTTC.